Listed below are T cell receptor beta chains from one sample, sequenced in a study of PD-1 blockade in classical Hodgkin lymphoma. TCRdb keeps only in-frame clones here, not all; method: immunoSEQ multiplex PCR. The profile shows under 20,000 clones, approximately 88% of them singletons. Here the sequenced sample was peripheral blood mononuclear cells (PBMCs), taken at baseline. All receptors derive from a human donor with classical Hodgkin lymphoma. Each CDR3 is given with its conserved first and last residue. The D gene is left open where the match is weak. Clone size is stated in some rows and not others, as once, few, many or a class when expanded.

>TRBV19|-|-|TRBJ1-2
CASSIGYREEWVDGYTF
TGTGCCAGTAGTATAGGGTACCGCGAAGAATGGGTGGATGGCTACACCTTC
>TRBV9|-|TRBD2|TRBJ2-7
CASSVGTSFNEQYF
TGTGCCAGCAGCGTGGGGACTAGTTTCAACGAGCAGTACTTC
>TRBV7-9|-|-|TRBJ2-2
CASSLYQNTGELFF
TGTGCCAGCAGCTTATACCAGAACACCGGGGAGCTGTTTTTT
>TRBV7-3|-|TRBD2|TRBJ2-3
CASSPSGGSSDTQYF
TGTGCCAGCAGCCCTAGCGGGGGATCATCCGATACGCAGTATTTT
>TRBV10-3|-|-|TRBJ2-7
CAISEDLPPYEQYF
TGTGCCATCAGTGAGGACCTCCCGCCCTACGAGCAGTACTTC
>TRBV9|-|TRBD2|TRBJ2-1
CASSVVSGGSNEQFF
TGTGCCAGCAGCGTAGTTAGCGGGGGGTCCAATGAGCAGTTCTTC
>TRBV20-1|-|-|TRBJ1-2
CSARVGILTF
TGCAGTGCTAGGGTCGGTATCCTCACCTTC
>TRBV7-5|few|-|TRBJ1-5
CARSLFPTPAGTNQPQHF
TGTGCCAGAAGCTTATTCCCTACACCGGCCGGAACCAATCAGCCCCAGCATTTT
>TRBV2|few|-|TRBJ1-5
CARKTLGLQPQHF
TGTGCCAGAAAGACTCTTGGTCTGCAGCCCCAGCATTTT
>TRBV21-1|-|-|TRBJ2-1
CASSKRERATTYNEQFF
TGTGCCAGCAGCAAAAGGGAGCGGGCAACTACCTACAATGAGCAGTTCTTC
>TRBV9|-|TRBD1|TRBJ2-1
CASSVRPGQGAGNEQFF
TGTGCCAGCAGCGTTCGACCCGGACAGGGGGCTGGCAATGAGCAGTTCTTC
>TRBV15|-|TRBD1|TRBJ1-1
CAIPKPGGFAEAFF
TGTGCCATCCCTAAGCCAGGGGGATTCGCTGAAGCTTTCTTT
>TRBV4-3|-|-|TRBJ2-6
CASSQESSWTATSGANVLTF
TGCGCCAGCAGCCAAGAATCGTCATGGACAGCAACTTCTGGGGCCAACGTCCTGACTTTC